The clone carrying this T cell receptor (beta chain) was seen only a few times. As yet, its antigen is unknown. The germline V gene has CDR1 KGHDR and CDR2 SFDVKD. CDR3 length: 15 residues. V lost 5 bases to trimming and J lost 0 bases, with 11 bases between them. This record belongs to a study of T-cell reconstitution after alpha-beta-depleted transplantation in children. The library targeted TCRbeta and was prepared with unique molecular identifiers. One entry per CDR3 protein, called by TCRdb with MiXCR from the PCR reads. The sample lists fewer than 700,000 distinct CDR3 sequences, roughly 23% occurring once. Study-wide results and caveats: Day-60 TCRbeta diversity that was high in some patients was derived from surviving recipient T cells and thymic progenitors. Alpha-beta T cells present about two months after transplant were reported to originate from several hundred expanded graft clones. At the one-year point after transplant, T-cell counts and TCRbeta diversity were found to come mostly from T cells that had been newly produced.

V and J are TRBV24-1 and TRBJ2-3; D might be TRBD1 (5 bases). This sample comprised PBMCs, mostly from graft donor cells, obtained 360 days after TCRalphabeta/CD19-depleted stem cell transplant. The source is a boy younger than two who had a stem cell transplant for acute myeloid leukemia, so the T cells may come from the graft donor. This CDR3 is CATSGQSQSTDTQYF. As DNA, the CDR3 is TGTGCCACCAGTGGACAGAGCCAAAGCACAGATACGCAGTATTTT.